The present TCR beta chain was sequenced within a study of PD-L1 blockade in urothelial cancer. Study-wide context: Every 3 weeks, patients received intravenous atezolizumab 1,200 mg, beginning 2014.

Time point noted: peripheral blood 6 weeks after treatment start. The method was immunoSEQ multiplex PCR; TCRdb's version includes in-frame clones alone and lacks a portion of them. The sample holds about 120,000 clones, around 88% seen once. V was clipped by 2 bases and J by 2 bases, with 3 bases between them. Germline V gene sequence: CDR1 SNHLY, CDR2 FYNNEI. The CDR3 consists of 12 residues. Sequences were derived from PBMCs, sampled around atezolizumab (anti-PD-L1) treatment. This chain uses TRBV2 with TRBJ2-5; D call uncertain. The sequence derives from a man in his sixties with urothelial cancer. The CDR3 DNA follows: TGTGCCAGCAGTGAACGGCAAGAGACCCAGTACTTC. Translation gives CASSERQETQYF. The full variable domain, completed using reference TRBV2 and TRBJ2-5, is EPEVTQTPSHQVTQMGQEVILRCVPISNHLYFYWYRQILGQKVEFLVSFYNNEISEKSEIFDDQFSVERPDGSNFTLKIRSTKLEDSAMYFCASSERQETQYFGPGTRLLVL.